A single sample gave rise to the 2 T cell receptor beta chains below, sequenced in a study of shared clonotypes between healthy human individuals. Repertoires were generated with immunoSEQ multiplex PCR, while TCRdb's copy carries only in-frame clones and drops some. The sample holds hundreds of thousands of clones, 96% seen once. The naive CD8 population came from CD45RO-negative cells selected for CCR7, without terminally differentiated effector memory CD45RA+ cells. The specimen sequenced was naive CD8+ T cells sorted from blood. The receptors were sampled from a woman in her twenties or thirties in good health.

The chain carries TRBV7-3 and TRBJ2-7; 7 bases align to TRBD1. CDR3 length: 15 residues. Per germline, CDR1 SGHTA and CDR2 FQGTGA. With V trimmed by 1 base and J by 4 bases, 7 bases remained unmatched. The CDR3 nucleotides read TGTGCCAGCAGCTTAAGTAAGGGGGCAATATACGAGCAGTACTTC. It codes for CASSLSKGAIYEQYF.

The chain is built from TRBV6-4 and TRBJ2-7, with 8 bases lining up with TRBD1. The CDR3 length is 13 residues. V lost 6 bases and J lost 5; bases outside the gene matches: 6. Germline V lookup: CDR1 MRHNA, CDR2 SNTAGT. Written as DNA, the CDR3 is TGTGCCAGCAGACCGGGACAGGACCACGAGCAGTACTTC. Translation gives CASRPGQDHEQYF.